One T cell receptor beta chain is described in this entry. What it binds is unknown. Germline V lookup: CDR1 SGHDT, CDR2 YYEEEE. V lost 4 bases to trimming and J lost 10 bases; unmatched junction nucleotides: 16. The CDR3 contains 17 residues. This entry belongs to a study of T cell responses to AZD1222 COVID-19 vaccine. The data were produced by immunoSEQ multiplex PCR, yet TCRdb's version contains in-frame clones alone and is incomplete. The sample carries under 130,000 clones, 88% recorded once. Study-wide findings and caveats: Spike-wide vaccine-associated CD4 TCRs dominated at 160-218 and 743-854. Every sample of the repertoires postdated the peak T cell response. Targets within unmutated variant regions were reportedly found for nearly half of spike-specific TCRs. Females made up more of the donors, who were largely white British, and clonal diversity may have come out too low.

The chain joins TRBV5-6 to TRBJ1-6; the match to TRBD1 covers 8 bases. This TCR came from an adult in good health. Specimen: peripheral blood, collected on day 0 of AZD1222 vaccination. As DNA, the CDR3 is TGTGCCAGCAGCGCAACGACAGGGGCCCTTTTCCTATCACCCCTCCACTTT. As protein: CASSATTGALFLSPLHF.